This T cell receptor beta chain was captured by sequencing in a study of radiation and T cells in renal cell carcinoma. General study findings and limits: Without pretreatment biopsies, baseline tumor clonotype presence was undetermined. Top tumor clonotypes rose in blood 2 weeks post-radiation, then contracted.

Documented time point: blood 2 weeks post-SBRT. Treatment denoted: 15 Gy SBRT to primary tumor, nephrectomy 4 weeks later. Serial blood draws occurred at baseline and 2 and 4 weeks post-SBRT. The patient's renal cell carcinoma had clear cell pathology. Clones were read by immunoSEQ multiplex PCR, and TCRdb kept only the in-frame ones, dropping some. This table has about 150,000 clones, around 90% appearing once. Trimming removed 2 bases from V and 4 bases from J, with 6 bases in between. Germline values: CDR1 MNHEY, CDR2 SVGAGI. The length of the CDR3 is 13 residues. A word on this clone: The antigen remains undetermined.

The chain uses TRBV6-5 and TRBJ2-1; D is undetermined. The sequence derives from a woman in her fifties or sixties with renal cell carcinoma. The sequenced sample was blood, obtained from a patient whose treatment included radiotherapy and nephrectomy. DNA of the CDR3: TGTGCCAGCAGTTACGCCTTTTACAATGAGCAGTTCTTC. Protein: CASSYAFYNEQFF.